The text below deals with one TCR beta chain. Its matching antigen is unknown. Only in-frame clones appear in the TCRdb table, and some are missing; sequencing was by immunoSEQ multiplex PCR. The sample carries about 76,000 clones, about 88% recorded once. The entry originates in a study of T cell responses to AZD1222 COVID-19 vaccine. Notes on the study in general: Spike-specific TCR depth and breadth grew after two AZD1222 doses. Targets within unmutated variant regions were reportedly found for nearly half of spike-specific TCRs. Mostly white British, mostly female donors; authors suggested clonal diversity may be underestimated.

Germline-derived CDR1 and CDR2 are SGHRS and YFSETQ. The CDR3 consists of 15 residues. J was trimmed by 4 bases and V by 0 bases; bases with no gene match: 1. The specimen was peripheral blood, collected on day 0 of AZD1222 vaccination. The chain is built from TRBV5-1 and TRBJ2-1, with TRBD1 identical over 10 bases. This TCR came from an adult in good health. This CDR3 reads CASSLGTGGYNEQFF. In nucleotides, the CDR3 is TGCGCCAGCAGCTTGGGGACAGGGGGTTACAATGAGCAGTTCTTC. Full variable domain (outside the CDR3, taken from reference TRBV5-1 and TRBJ2-1): KAGVTQTPRYLIKTRGQQVTLSCSPISGHRSVSWYQQTPGQGLQFLFEYFSETQRNKGNFPGRFSGRQFSNSRSEMNVSTLELGDSALYLCASSLGTGGYNEQFFGPGTRLTVL.